One and the same sample provided the 25 T cell receptor beta chains below, sequenced in a study of shared clonotypes between healthy human individuals. Sequencing used immunoSEQ multiplex PCR; TCRdb keeps in-frame clones, though not all of them. Of 2,500,000 or so clones in the sample, over 85% were seen once. The sample taken for sequencing was naive CD4+ T cells from PBMCs. The sample's subset: CD45RA+ positively selected. The origin of the receptors is a man between 18 and 29 years old in good health. Some clones in this sample may be carry-over from other donors' samples.

The rearrangement joins TRBV5-1 to TRBJ2-5; tentative D call: TRBD2 (5 bases). The V end was cut by 1 base, the J end by 5 bases, with 12 bases between. Germline-derived CDR1 and CDR2 are SGHRS and YFSETQ. The CDR3 extends over 14 amino acids. The CDR3 sequence is CASSLLGRVETQYF. In DNA, the CDR3 is TGCGCCAGCAGCTTGCTCGGGCGGGTGGAGACCCAGTACTTC.

The V call is TRBV11-2, the J call TRBJ1-6; 9 nucleotides align to TRBD1. V shed 5 bases and J 12 bases; nucleotides not matched to a gene: 8. The CDR3 loop spans 14 amino acids. CDR1 is SGHAT and CDR2 is FQNNGV in the germline V gene. As DNA, the CDR3 is TGTGCCAGCAGCCTGGGACAGGGACGAGGACCCCTCCACTTT. It translates to CASSLGQGRGPLHF.

The V call is TRBV7-3, the J call TRBJ2-2; 8 bases are shared with TRBD2. CDR1 is SGHTA, CDR2 FQGTGA, per germline. CDR3 length: 18 amino acids. V gave up 3 bases and J gave up 4 bases; unmatched junction bases: 13. The CDR3 region is CASSFRLAGPWGTGELFF. The CDR3 bases are TGTGCCAGCAGCTTTCGGCTAGCGGGCCCCTGGGGCACCGGGGAGCTGTTTTTT.

This clone was seen more than once but under ten times. The V gene is TRBV19, the J gene TRBJ1-1, with 7 nucleotides matching TRBD1. Per the germline V gene, CDR1 is LNHDA and CDR2 is SQIVND (reference sequence). CDR3 size: 16 residues. Unmatched junction bases numbered 14, after V lost 5 bases and J lost 5 bases. The CDR3 protein is CASSGKTGVRQTEAFF. The CDR3 DNA reads TGTGCCAGTAGTGGCAAAACAGGGGTGCGGCAAACTGAAGCTTTCTTT.

This clone is a singleton in its sample. This chain uses TRBV4-2 with TRBJ1-2, with D possibly TRBD1 on 5 matching bases. This CDR3 has 16 amino acids. CDR1 is LGHNA, CDR2 YNFKEQ, per germline. V was clipped by 6 bases and J by 8 bases, with 25 bases between them. This CDR3 is CASRGEKLGLLKGYTF. The CDR3 DNA is TGTGCCAGCAGAGGGGAAAAGTTGGGGTTATTGAAAGGCTACACCTTC.

The rearrangement joins TRBV29-1 to TRBJ2-1; 11 bases line up with TRBD1. This CDR3 has 16 residues. Trimming at V came to 5 bases and at J to 6 bases, leaving 12 bases not matched to a gene. Germline V CDR1 and CDR2: SQVTM, ANQGSEA. CDR3: CSVNSGRGTGGNEQFF. The DNA for the CDR3 is TGCAGCGTTAACTCAGGTCGGGGGACAGGGGGCAATGAGCAGTTCTTC.

This clone has more than one count but fewer than ten. The rearrangement uses TRBV7-9 and TRBJ2-5; perhaps TRBD2 as D (5 bases). Germline CDR1 and CDR2: SEHNR and FQNEAQ (reference sequence). V lost 6 bases and J lost 1, with 9 bases in between. The CDR3 spans 13 residues. CDR3 nucleotide sequence: TGTGCCAGCAGACTAGACCCCCAAGAGACCCAGTACTTC. Its translation: CASRLDPQETQYF.

The J gene is TRBJ2-7, the V gene TRBV4-2, with D perhaps TRBD1 or TRBD2 (5 bases each). Germline CDR1 is LGHNA and CDR2 is YNFKEQ. The CDR3 extends over 16 amino acids. The V gene lost 1 base and the J gene lost 2 bases, with 15 bases spanning the gap. CDR3 sequence reads: CASSQGKGTVTYEQYF. The CDR3 region has the DNA TGTGCCAGCAGCCAAGGAAAAGGGACGGTGACCTACGAGCAGTACTTC.

The chain carries TRBV4-1 and TRBJ2-1, with 7 nucleotides matching TRBD2. With 0 bases clipped from V and 0 bases from J, the junction kept 8 bases outside the gene matches. This CDR3 has 18 residues. Germline V gives CDR1 MGHRA, CDR2 YSYEKL. CDR3 in DNA: TGCGCCAGCAGCCAAGAGTCTCGGGAGGAGAGCTCCTACAATGAGCAGTTCTTC. This gives the protein CASSQESREESSYNEQFF.

The chain combines TRBV7-9 with TRBJ2-7; 11 nucleotides match TRBD2. Germline-derived CDR1 and CDR2 are SEHNR and FQNEAQ (reference sequence). CDR3 length equals 16 residues. The V segment lost 5 bases and the J segment 9 bases; nucleotides outside the gene matches: 15. The CDR3, as DNA: TGTGCCAGCAGCCCATATAGCGGGAGGGCGGTCGGTGCGCAGTACTTC. Protein: CASSPYSGRAVGAQYF.

The V and J genes are TRBV6-5 and TRBJ1-1, with no clear D. Trimming shortened V by 6 bases and J by 7 bases, and 12 bases separated the two germline ends. From germline, CDR1 is MNHEY and CDR2 SVGAGI. CDR3 size: 12 residues. The CDR3 nucleotides are TGTGCCAGCAGCCCCGGACGGTTTGAAGCTTTCTTT. Translating it yields CASSPGRFEAFF.

This clone was seen a single time. The V gene is TRBV25-1, the J gene TRBJ1-5; perhaps TRBD1 as D (6 bases). Trimming pared 7 bases from V and 1 base from J, leaving 11 bases between. Germline V gene lookup returns CDR1 MGHDK and CDR2 SYGVNS. The length of the CDR3 is 14 residues. This chain's CDR3 is CASMEGGSNQPQHF. CDR3 bases: TGTGCCAGCATGGAAGGGGGGAGCAATCAGCCCCAGCATTTT.

As to this clone: Other DNA sequences in this sample translate to the same CDR3. V gene TRBV28 combines with J gene TRBJ2-1, with unresolved D. The germline V gene has CDR1 MDHEN and CDR2 SYDVKM. V was cut by 4 bases and J by 7 bases, with 8 bases left in between. The CDR3 loop spans 12 amino acids. CDR3 region: CASSSGRNEQFF. DNA for the CDR3: TGTGCCAGCAGTTCCGGCCGGAATGAGCAGTTCTTC.

The V call is TRBV6-1, the J call TRBJ1-2; 7 bases line up with TRBD1. This CDR3 contains 16 residues. V was clipped by 1 base and J by 5 bases; unmatched bases: 10. Germline V lookup: CDR1 MNHNS, CDR2 SASEGT. The CDR3 DNA is TGTGCCAGCAGTGAAGGCACCCGGACAGGAACATATGGCTACACCTTC. Its protein product is CASSEGTRTGTYGYTF.

This chain links TRBV9 with TRBJ2-5, with D perhaps TRBD2 (5 bases). Trimming took 2 bases from V and 4 from J, leaving 18 bases between them. The CDR3 extends over 16 amino acids. In germline, CDR1 is SGDLS, CDR2 YYNGEE. CDR3 nucleotide sequence: TGTGCCAGCAGCGTCATGAGCGGAAACTCGGGAGAGACCCAGTACTTC. It specifies CASSVMSGNSGETQYF.

The CDR3 here is CASSSIGVGTGELFF. CDR3 in DNA: TGTGCCAGCAGTTCCATAGGGGTTGGCACCGGGGAGCTGTTTTTT. The chain employs TRBV28 and TRBJ2-2; TRBD1 might be the D (5 bases). Germline V CDR1 and CDR2: MDHEN, SYDVKM. The CDR3 covers 15 residues. V gave up 4 bases and J gave up 4 bases, with 13 bases separating them.

V is TRBV7-2 and J is TRBJ2-3; D is uncertain. Germline V gives CDR1 SGHTA, CDR2 FQGNSA. The CDR3 covers 13 residues. Trimming removed 3 bases at V and 4 bases at J, with 8 bases between. The CDR3 region has the DNA TGTGCCAGCAGCTTTATCTCGGCAGATACGCAGTATTTT. It yields the protein CASSFISADTQYF.

This chain connects TRBV6-5 to TRBJ2-5; no definite D call. V was cut by 4 bases and J by 7 bases, with 13 bases left in between. Germline V gene data show CDR1 as MNHEY and CDR2 as SVGAGI. This CDR3 region has 13 residues. The CDR3 nucleotides are TGTGCCAGCAGTTCCGAGGTTCCCCCGACCCAGTACTTC. As protein: CASSSEVPPTQYF.

The CDR3 DNA follows: TGTGCCAGCAGTTCCCCGGGGGGTGCCTACAATGAGCAGTTCTTC. Its translation is CASSSPGGAYNEQFF. The chain uses TRBV6-6 and TRBJ2-1; 7 bases map to TRBD2. J was trimmed by 2 bases and V by 4 bases; bases with no gene match: 5. CDR1 MNHNY and CDR2 SVGAGI come from the germline V gene (reference sequence). The CDR3 length is 15 residues.

This sequence joins TRBV4-1 and TRBJ2-1; 9 bases line up with TRBD2. Looked up from germline, CDR1 is MGHRA and CDR2 is YSYEKL. The CDR3 runs to 15 residues. The junction had 11 bases not matched to a gene; V was cut back by 7 bases and J by 7 bases. CDR3 sequence (DNA): TGCGCCAGCAAGGGGAATAGCGGGGGAGAGAATGAGCAGTTCTTC. Translated: CASKGNSGGENEQFF.

Remarks on this clone: Other DNA sequences from this sample encode an identical CDR3 as well. The chain couples TRBV28 to TRBJ2-2; D remains ambiguous. V was trimmed by 6 bases and J by 3 bases, leaving 5 bases between them. Germline lookup yields CDR1 MDHEN and CDR2 SYDVKM. CDR3 size: 12 residues. The CDR3 region is CASSSYTGELFF. CDR3 nucleotide sequence: TGTGCCAGCAGCAGTTACACCGGGGAGCTGTTTTTT.

The chain couples TRBV9 to TRBJ2-5; 12 bases line up with TRBD1. Looked up from germline, CDR1 is SGDLS and CDR2 is YYNGEE. The CDR3 is made up of 14 amino acids. The V gene end was trimmed by 7 bases and the J gene end by 5 bases; junction bases not matched to a gene: 6. The CDR3 reads CASGWGQGAETQYF. Here the CDR3 DNA reads TGTGCCAGCGGGTGGGGACAGGGGGCCGAGACCCAGTACTTC.

For this clone: Additional DNA sequences in this sample encode the identical CDR3. The rearrangement uses TRBV2 and TRBJ1-5; D unresolved. Germline V lookup: CDR1 SNHLY, CDR2 FYNNEI. CDR3 size: 13 residues. Deletions cut 4 bases from V and 2 bases from J, with 6 bases between. The CDR3 is CASSVLGNQPQHF. CDR3 coding DNA: TGTGCCAGCAGTGTTTTGGGCAATCAGCCCCAGCATTTT.

CDR3 residues: CASSRDRVDTQYF. The CDR3 region has the DNA TGTGCCAGCAGCAGGGACAGGGTAGATACGCAGTATTTT. The V call is TRBV27, the J call TRBJ2-3; 9 bases align to TRBD1. The germline V gene has CDR1 MNHEY and CDR2 SMNVEV (reference sequence). This CDR3 is built from 13 residues. Trimming took 6 bases from V and 5 from J; bases not matched to a gene: 3.

This clone was observed once. This chain connects TRBV7-9 to TRBJ2-2; 9 bases line up with TRBD1. There are 15 residues in the CDR3. Germline V gives CDR1 SEHNR, CDR2 FQNEAQ (reference sequence). Trimming took 5 bases from V and 3 from J; bases not matched to a gene: 4. The CDR3 sequence is CASSPRQGDTGELFF. CDR3 DNA: TGTGCCAGCAGCCCCCGACAGGGGGACACCGGGGAGCTGTTTTTT.